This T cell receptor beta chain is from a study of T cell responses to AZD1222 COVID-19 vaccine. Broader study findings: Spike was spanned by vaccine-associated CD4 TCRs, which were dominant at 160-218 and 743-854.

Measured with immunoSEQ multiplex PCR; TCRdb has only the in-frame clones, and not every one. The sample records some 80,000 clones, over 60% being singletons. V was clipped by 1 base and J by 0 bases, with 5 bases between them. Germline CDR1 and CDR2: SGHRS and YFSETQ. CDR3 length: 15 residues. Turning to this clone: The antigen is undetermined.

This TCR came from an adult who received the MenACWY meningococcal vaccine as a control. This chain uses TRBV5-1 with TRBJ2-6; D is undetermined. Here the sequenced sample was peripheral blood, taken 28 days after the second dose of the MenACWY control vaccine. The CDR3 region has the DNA TGCGCCAGCAGCTTGTATGGCTCTGGGGCCAACGTCCTGACTTTC. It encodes CASSLYGSGANVLTF.